Following are 28 T cell receptor beta chains from one sample sequenced in a study of T cell repertoires in ileal Crohn's disease (dated by TCRdb to about 2019). What this sample's time point label stands for: neoterminal ileum biopsy at postoperative endoscopy, about 6 months after surgery. Libraries were built with the immunoSEQ multiplex PCR assay. TCRdb's version of the immuneACCESS table is confined to in-frame rearrangements and falls short of the full clone set. An unresolved V gene accounts for under half of the shortfall where checked; the remainder is of unknown origin. For this sample the table gives roughly 4,000 clones, of which less than 85% were detected only once. The ten top clones hold roughly 14% of the sample. The sequenced material came from ileal tissue. The origin of the receptors is an adult with Crohn's disease.

This clone has more than one count but fewer than ten. The genes are TRBV9 and TRBJ2-5, with 14 nucleotides matching TRBD2. The CDR3 sequence is 17 residues long. The V and J ends lost 0 bases and 5 bases, in that order; junction bases with no gene match: 6. Looked up from germline, CDR1 is SGDLS and CDR2 is YYNGEE. The CDR3 DNA follows: TGTGCCAGCAGCGTAGCCCCCGGGACTAGCGGGGGTGAGACCCAGTACTTC. This translates into CASSVAPGTSGGETQYF.

This sequence joins TRBV11-3 and TRBJ2-5; D possibly uses TRBD1 or TRBD2 (5 bases each). The closer fit of TRBJ2-7 to the DNA end suggests the J call may be wrong. The CDR3 is made up of 14 amino acids. CDR1 and CDR2 from the germline V gene are SGHNT and YENEEA. Here the CDR3 reads CASSPRDGDYEQYF. The CDR3 coding sequence is TGTGCCAGCAGCCCCCGGGACGGGGACTACGAGCAGTACTTC.

This sequence joins TRBV15 and TRBJ1-5; the match to TRBD1 covers 10 bases. V shed 3 bases, J shed 6 bases, and the junction held 11 bases outside the gene matches. CDR3 size: 17 residues. CDR1 is LNHNV and CDR2 is YYDKDF in the germline V gene (reference sequence). The DNA for the CDR3 is TGTGCCACCAGCAGGCCCCGTTGGACAGGGGGAGGTCAGCCCCAGCATTTT. It encodes CATSRPRWTGGGQPQHF.

This clone has a handful of counts. At one end the junction does not follow the germline gene, possibly because of a read error. The V call is TRBV7-9, the J call TRBJ2-7, with 7 bases that match TRBD2. The CDR3 extends over 11 amino acids. CDR1 is SEHNR and CDR2 is FQNEAQ in the germline V gene (reference sequence). The CDR3 loop reads CRAGSWHEQYF. The CDR3 DNA reads TGCCGAGCGGGGAGTTGGCACGAGCAGTACTTC.

The chain joins TRBV6-4 to TRBJ2-3; 10 bases match TRBD1. V lost 3 bases and J lost 4; bases outside the gene matches: 1. The CDR3 extends over 14 amino acids. Germline CDR1 is MRHNA and CDR2 is SNTAGT. This CDR3 reads CASSEGTGADTQYF. The CDR3 DNA reads as TGTGCCAGCAGTGAGGGGACAGGGGCAGATACGCAGTATTTT.

This clone has just one count. The same CDR3 also results from other DNA sequences found in this sample. The chain combines TRBV11-2 with TRBJ1-2; D may be TRBD1 (6 bases). The CDR3 has 15 amino acids. Germline CDR1 is SGHAT and CDR2 is FQNNGV. V lost 2 bases and J lost 2, with 12 bases in between. The CDR3 coding sequence is TGTGCCAGCAGCTTACGGGGAGGGGGGAACTATGGCTACACCTTC. Its translation is CASSLRGGGNYGYTF.

J is TRBJ2-3 and V is TRBV4-1; 10 nucleotides line up with TRBD2. CDR3 size: 22 residues. Germline CDR1 and CDR2: MGHRA and YSYEKL. J was trimmed by 2 bases and V by 2 bases; bases with no gene match: 22. The CDR3 DNA follows: TGCGCCAGCAGCCAACTGATAACCCGAGGACTAGCGGTGCTTCGAGACACAGATACGCAGTATTTT. Translated, it gives CASSQLITRGLAVLRDTDTQYF.

The chain couples TRBV28 to TRBJ1-2, with TRBD1 identical over 8 bases. With 6 bases clipped from V and 5 bases from J, the junction kept 8 bases outside the gene matches. CDR1 MDHEN and CDR2 SYDVKM come from the germline V gene. This CDR3 region has 14 residues. CDR3 loop: CASSIDRGNYGYTF. CDR3 DNA sequence: TGTGCCAGCAGCATAGACAGGGGCAATTATGGCTACACCTTC.

The rearrangement links TRBV28 to TRBJ2-3; 9 positions match TRBD2. Germline CDR1 reads MDHEN; CDR2 reads SYDVKM. With V trimmed by 6 bases and J by 0 bases, 7 bases remained unmatched. The CDR3 sequence is 16 residues long. The CDR3: CASSPSSGVSTDTQYF. The CDR3 nucleotides are TGTGCCAGCAGCCCATCTAGCGGGGTTAGCACAGATACGCAGTATTTT.

This clone was found once. The rearrangement joins TRBV10-3 to TRBJ2-3; TRBD2 matches 12 bases. The CDR3 extends over 20 amino acids. Germline assignment: CDR1 ENHRY and CDR2 SYGVKD. V lost 0 bases to trimming and J lost 2 bases; unmatched junction nucleotides: 12. Here the CDR3 DNA reads TGTGCCATCAGTGAGTCGGGGCTAGCGGGGGGGTCCCTTCCCACAGATACGCAGTATTTT. This encodes CAISESGLAGGSLPTDTQYF.

This chain uses TRBV29-1 with TRBJ2-1; 7 bases are a match to TRBD2. Germline V lookup: CDR1 SQVTM, CDR2 ANQGSEA. The CDR3 runs 14 residues. Trimming at V came to 3 bases and at J to 5 bases, leaving 7 bases not matched to a gene. CDR3 amino acids: CSVDMLAANNEQFF. As DNA, the CDR3 is TGCAGCGTTGATATGCTAGCGGCGAACAATGAGCAGTTCTTC.

V and J are TRBV30 and TRBJ2-7; 8 bases align to TRBD2. The germline gives CDR1 GTSNPN, CDR2 SVGIG (reference sequence). Trimming cost V 3 bases and J 3 bases; bases outside gene matches: 7. The CDR3 is 14 residues long. The CDR3 bases are TGTGCCTGGAGCAAAAGCGGGGGCGGCTACGAGCAGTACTTC. It specifies CAWSKSGGGYEQYF.

V and J are TRBV6-1 and TRBJ1-3, with a weak D call TRBD1 (5 bases). From germline, CDR1 is MNHNS and CDR2 SASEGT. The CDR3 runs 15 residues. The V end lost 6 bases, the J end lost 4 bases, and 16 bases lay between the germline ends. DNA of the CDR3: TGTGCCAGCAGGGGACTGGGGGAGAGAGGAAACACCATATATTTT. Amino acid sequence: CASRGLGERGNTIYF.

This sequence joins TRBV5-5 and TRBJ1-5; TRBD1 might be the D (6 bases). V lost 1 base to trimming and J lost 2 bases, with 22 bases between them. Germline CDR1 reads SGHKS; CDR2 reads YYEKEE (reference sequence). The CDR3 totals 19 residues. CDR3 sequence: CASSLSMGGRLSGNQPQHF. DNA for the CDR3: TGTGCCAGCAGCTTGTCTATGGGGGGGCGCTTAAGCGGCAATCAGCCCCAGCATTTT.

The chain employs TRBV5-1 and TRBJ1-5; maybe TRBD1 (5 bases). This CDR3 spans 15 amino acids. V lost 2 bases to trimming and J lost 4 bases, with 13 bases between them. Germline loops: CDR1 SGHRS, CDR2 YFSETQ. This CDR3 is CASSFSGMGNQPQHF. CDR3 DNA sequence: TGCGCCAGCAGCTTTTCAGGGATGGGAAATCAGCCCCAGCATTTT.

The V gene is TRBV5-1, the J gene TRBJ1-1; D gene uncertain. Trimming shortened V by 0 bases and J by 1 base, and 7 bases separated the two germline ends. Germline lookup yields CDR1 SGHRS and CDR2 YFSETQ. The CDR3 consists of 14 residues. The CDR3 loop reads CASSLDGRNTEAFF. DNA for the CDR3: TGCGCCAGCAGCTTGGATGGCAGGAACACTGAAGCTTTCTTT.

V and J are TRBV5-5 and TRBJ2-2; TRBD1 aligns across 7 bases. Germline CDR1 reads SGHKS; CDR2 reads YYEKEE (reference sequence). With V trimmed by 2 bases and J by 6 bases, 7 bases remained unmatched. This CDR3 has 15 amino acids. The CDR3, as DNA: TGTGCCAGCAGCTTAAATGACAGGGTCGCCGGGGAGCTGTTTTTT. Encoded protein: CASSLNDRVAGELFF.

The gene calls are TRBV7-9 and TRBJ2-1; perhaps TRBD1 as D (6 bases). This CDR3 has 16 amino acids. Germline V gene data show CDR1 as SEHNR and CDR2 as FQNEAQ (reference sequence). Trimming removed 5 bases from V and 0 bases from J, with 14 bases in between. The CDR3 is CASSPDSRSSYNEQFF. The CDR3 DNA follows: TGTGCCAGCAGCCCGGACAGTCGAAGCTCCTACAATGAGCAGTTCTTC.

About this clone itself: This specimen includes other DNA sequences encoding the same CDR3. This chain joins TRBV6-1 and TRBJ2-7, with TRBD2 matching 8 bases. The CDR3 consists of 15 residues. The germline V gene has CDR1 MNHNS and CDR2 SASEGT. Losses at the gene ends were 1 base for V and 0 bases for J; bases not matched to a gene: 2. CDR3 region: CASSEGGGSSYEQYF. Here the CDR3 DNA reads TGTGCCAGCAGTGAAGGCGGGGGGAGCTCCTACGAGCAGTACTTC.

There are a few counts of this clone. The chain is built from TRBV6-4 and TRBJ1-2; possibly TRBD1 for D (5 bases). V dropped 2 bases and J dropped 8 bases, with 21 bases sitting between them. The CDR3 consists of 16 residues. From germline, CDR1 is MRHNA and CDR2 SNTAGT. The CDR3 region is CASSDTPQAIPLGYTF. CDR3 sequence (DNA): TGTGCCAGCAGTGACACGCCACAGGCCATCCCTTTGGGCTACACCTTC.

This clone is judged large (0.1 to 1%). The rearrangement joins TRBV10-2 to TRBJ2-2; D unclear. Trimming removed 7 bases from V and 4 bases from J, with 13 bases in between. The length of the CDR3 is 14 residues. Germline V gene sequence: CDR1 WSHSY, CDR2 SAAADI. CDR3 DNA: TGCGCCAGCACCCCTTTCCCGAGCACCGGGGAGCTGTTTTTT. Protein: CASTPFPSTGELFF.

The gene calls are TRBV19 and TRBJ2-1, with D possibly matching TRBD1 (6 bases). Trimming pared 6 bases from V and 4 bases from J, leaving 13 bases between. The CDR3 spans 14 residues. CDR1 LNHDA and CDR2 SQIVND come from the germline V gene (reference sequence). CDR3 protein: CASSLTGSYNEQFF. DNA of the CDR3: TGTGCCAGTAGCCTGACAGGCTCGTACAATGAGCAGTTCTTC.

CDR3 in DNA: TGCAGTGCTAGCTTTTCGTCTGGCTACACCTTC. Translated: CSASFSSGYTF. This chain links TRBV20-1 with TRBJ1-2; D is uncertain. The CDR3 has 11 amino acids. Germline loops: CDR1 DFQATT, CDR2 SNEGSKA (reference sequence). Trimming left V 3 bases short and J 7 bases short, with 9 bases between.

This chain connects TRBV5-1 to TRBJ1-6; TRBD1 is a possible D gene (5 bases). Germline assignment: CDR1 SGHRS and CDR2 YFSETQ. V was trimmed by 0 bases and J by 14 bases, leaving 21 bases between them. The CDR3 spans 16 residues. The DNA of the CDR3 is TGCGCCAGCAGCTTGGGCACTCGAGACCCACCGGACACCCTCCACTTT. The encoded protein is CASSLGTRDPPDTLHF.

The chain is built from TRBV5-6 and TRBJ2-1, with TRBD2 matching over 8 bases. The CDR3 has 19 residues. Germline loops: CDR1 SGHDT, CDR2 YYEEEE. V was pared by 3 bases and J by 6 bases, with 20 bases of the junction left unmatched. CDR3 amino acids: CASSSLASGGSLGSNEQFF. In DNA form, the CDR3 reads TGTGCCAGCAGCTCGCTTGCGTCGGGGGGGAGTCTAGGGTCCAATGAGCAGTTCTTC. Supplemented by reference TRBV5-6 and TRBJ2-1, the full variable domain reads DAGVTQSPTHLIKTRGQQVTLRCSPKSGHDTVSWYQQALGQGPQFIFQYYEEEERQRGNFPDRFSGHQFPNYSSELNVNALLLGDSALYLCASSSLASGGSLGSNEQFFGPGTRLTVL.

This clone was picked up one time. This chain connects TRBV19 to TRBJ1-2; TRBD1 aligns across 10 bases. The junction had 8 bases not matched to a gene; V was cut back by 1 base and J by 6 bases. The CDR3 has 16 amino acids. Germline V lookup: CDR1 LNHDA, CDR2 SQIVND (reference sequence). The CDR3 sequence: CASSIVQRTGGDGYTF. The CDR3 coding sequence is TGTGCCAGTAGTATAGTACAAAGGACAGGGGGTGATGGCTACACCTTC.

The chain joins TRBV4-2 to TRBJ2-5; 11 nucleotides align to TRBD2. This CDR3 is 18 amino acids long. Trimming at V came to 1 base and at J to 1 base, leaving 8 bases not matched to a gene. In germline, CDR1 is LGHNA, CDR2 YNFKEQ. CDR3 DNA sequence: TGTGCCAGCAGCCAAGCCAGTCTAGCGGGGGGCTTCCAAGAGACCCAGTACTTC. It is translated as CASSQASLAGGFQETQYF.

In its sample, this clone was seen a few times. This chain links TRBV28 with TRBJ2-6; 7 bases agree with TRBD1. This CDR3 contains 14 residues. Germline CDR1 is MDHEN and CDR2 is SYDVKM. V shed 6 bases, J shed 2 bases, and the junction held 1 base outside the gene matches. The CDR3 DNA follows: TGTGCCAGCAGCGGGACAGCTGGGGCCAACGTCCTGACTTTC. Translation gives CASSGTAGANVLTF.